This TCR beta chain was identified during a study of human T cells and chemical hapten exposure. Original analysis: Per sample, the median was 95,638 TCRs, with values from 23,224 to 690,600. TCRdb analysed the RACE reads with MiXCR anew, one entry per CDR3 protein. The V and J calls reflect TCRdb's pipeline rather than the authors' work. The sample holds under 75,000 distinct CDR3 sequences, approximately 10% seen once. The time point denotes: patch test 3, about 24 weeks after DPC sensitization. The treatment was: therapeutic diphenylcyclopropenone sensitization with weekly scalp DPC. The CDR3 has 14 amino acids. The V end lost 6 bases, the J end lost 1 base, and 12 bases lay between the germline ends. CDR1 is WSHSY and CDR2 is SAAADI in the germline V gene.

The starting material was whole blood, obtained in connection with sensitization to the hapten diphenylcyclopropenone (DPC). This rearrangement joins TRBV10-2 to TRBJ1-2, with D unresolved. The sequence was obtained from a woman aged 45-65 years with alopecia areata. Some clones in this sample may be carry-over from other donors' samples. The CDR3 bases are TGCGCCAGCAGAGACGGGAAGCTTAACTATGGCTACACCTTC. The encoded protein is CASRDGKLNYGYTF.